This T cell receptor beta chain was profiled in a study of blood T cells in healthy people across ages (dated by TCRdb to between 2014 and 2017). As for the study more broadly: Template switching captured roughly one uniquely barcoded TCR beta cDNA molecule per two T cells in model experiments. For two donors (one aged 18 to 30 and one aged 80 or older), the study analyzed two additional independent replicas of 1 million unique cDNA reads from the same blood draw. Four age groups were formed from the donors: young (average about 17 years), middle-aged (approximately 39), aged (62) and long-lived (roughly 88). Using deep sequencing normalized with unique cDNA molecular identifiers, the study measured how TCR beta repertoire diversity changes with age. On the study overall, not on this receptor specifically: Observed TCR beta diversity correlated strongly with the percentage of naive T cells measured by flow cytometry. Observed TCR beta diversity per million T cells fell roughly linearly with age, and a significant reduction was already apparent by age about 43. Estimates of total diversity from one million sequenced T cells were regarded as lower bounds and underestimates. The long-lived group showed more naive CD4+ T cells, fewer expanded clones and increased TCR diversity than the aged group, suggesting age selection. Because donor CMV infection status was unknown, age-related changes in expanded clonotypes were potentially confounded. Conclusive comparison of naive and antigen-experienced compartments was prevented by the profiling of bulk unsorted PBMCs.

The 39 donors, aged 6 to 90 years, were systemically healthy Caucasian individuals from Russia. Around 9.9 milliliters of peripheral blood were collected from each donor into EDTA-treated Vacutainer tubes. Ficoll-Paque density-gradient centrifugation was used to isolate PBMCs, with at least 6.5 million per sample. Total RNA was extracted from PBMCs with Trizol reagent, with at least 6 micrograms obtained per sample. Naive CD45RAhigh/CD27high T cell percentages were measured by flow cytometry on a PBMC aliquot from every donor. Library creation used 5' RACE. Sequencing took place on an Illumina HiSeq 2500. A second PCR of roughly 7 to 11 cycles was performed with a sample-barcoded 5' primer and a J-beta primer mix. A unique molecular identifier was introduced onto each TCR beta cDNA molecule by a template-switch 5' adaptor carrying 12 random nucleotides. At least 3 million CDR3-containing paired-end reads were obtained from each sample. All of the RNA was converted into first-strand cDNA using the Mint cDNA synthesis kit, with a TRBC-specific oligonucleotide serving as the primer. All cDNA was treated with uracil-DNA glycosylase and then went through a first 18-cycle PCR with the universal primers M1SS and BC2_uni_R. On the authors' methods: Normalization of each sample was performed by random selection of 1 million high-quality reads, each carrying a distinct molecular identifier. Reads with shared molecular identifiers were discarded instead of being binned into consensus sequences. MiTCR, with a Q25 quality threshold and the strictest error-elimination algorithm, was used for CDR3 identification, clonotype clustering and error correction. Lower-bound total TCR beta diversity was estimated with a nonparametric unseen species model using Euler transformation. Clones were called with MiXCR by TCRdb after fastp trimmed the public reads at Q25, and only in-frame beta chains were retained. Rows matching on CDR3 protein sequence are summarized as one entry with the most common DNA and genes. These V and J calls derive from TCRdb rather than the authors' analysis. The sample contains more than 650,000 distinct CDR3 sequences, around 24% of them found a single time. The ten largest clones take up 3% of the sample.

This clonotype was counted ten times or more. The antigen this receptor binds is unknown. No much larger clone exists at a distance of one base, and base qualities are not known. Germline trimming amounts to 4 bases on V and 6 bases on J, with 1 as the count of junction bases outside the gene matches. Its CDR3 holds 13 amino acids, cysteine through phenylalanine. Solely the CDR3 DNA is kept, with 39 bases framed from the first base. CDR1 MDHEN and CDR2 SYDVKM are derived from the germline V gene. The data also belong to a second study, concerning T cells of mothers and their children. As the second publication notes: Nine systemically healthy Caucasian individuals served as donors, namely three mothers together with their six children. cDNA synthesis used all of the extracted RNA, with approximately 1.4 ug of RNA in each 15 ul reaction. Sample barcodes and 2-4 random nucleotides were added via the M1S primer in the second PCR. Over 9 million TCR beta CDR3 reads came from each mother, compared with about 3 million reads from each child. Thymic selection shapes the output of TCR recombination in a similar way in related and unrelated pairs, and inherited differences have a minor effect. Normalized repertoire overlap was always slightly but never significantly higher in related than unrelated mother-child pairs. Persistent microchimeric T cell clones were not detected, at a sensitivity of around 95 clones per million clonotypes. In the study, deep NGS was used to compare the TCR beta repertoires of mothers and children, and features distinguishing related mother-child pairs from unrelated individuals were sought. The mean age was about 37 +/- 4 years for the mothers and around 10 +/- 4 years for the children. Libraries were sequenced on Illumina HiSeq 2000 with 100+100 nt paired-end reads after adapter ligation with NEBNext reagents. Mother and child libraries were prepared a month apart and sequenced in separate runs to prevent cross-contamination. Between roughly 500,000 and 2,300,000 distinct TCR beta clonotypes were identified per donor. Naive TCR beta clonotypes were estimated from low-frequency clonotypes matched to each donor's FACS-determined naive share, without sorting.

The source of this sequence is a boy between 10 and 17 years old in good health. Sequenced input: blood. The sequence is built from TRBV28 and TRBJ2-7, with TRBD1 identical over 12 junction bases. The nucleotide sequence reads as follows: TGTGCCAGCAGTTCGGGACAGGGGGCCGAGCAGTACTTC. It encodes CASSSGQGAEQYF.